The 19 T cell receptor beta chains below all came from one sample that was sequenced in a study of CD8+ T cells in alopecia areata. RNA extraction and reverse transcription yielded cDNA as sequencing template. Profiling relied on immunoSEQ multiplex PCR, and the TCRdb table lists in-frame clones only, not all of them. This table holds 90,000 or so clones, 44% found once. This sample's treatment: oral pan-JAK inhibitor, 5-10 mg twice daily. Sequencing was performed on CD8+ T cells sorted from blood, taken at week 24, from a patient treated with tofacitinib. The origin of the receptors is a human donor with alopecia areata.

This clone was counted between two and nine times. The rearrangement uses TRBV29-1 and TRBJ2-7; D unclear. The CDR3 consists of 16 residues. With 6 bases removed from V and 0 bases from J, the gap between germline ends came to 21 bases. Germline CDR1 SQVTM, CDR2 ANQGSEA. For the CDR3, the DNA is TGCAGCGTAGAAATCGCATCAGAGAAGACCTCCTACGAGCAGTACTTC. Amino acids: CSVEIASEKTSYEQYF.

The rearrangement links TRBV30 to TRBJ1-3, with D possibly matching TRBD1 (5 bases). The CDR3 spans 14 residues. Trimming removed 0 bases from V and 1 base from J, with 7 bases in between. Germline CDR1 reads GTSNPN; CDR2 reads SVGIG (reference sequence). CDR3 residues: CAWSVDNSGNTIYF. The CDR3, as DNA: TGTGCCTGGAGTGTGGACAATTCTGGAAACACCATATATTTT.

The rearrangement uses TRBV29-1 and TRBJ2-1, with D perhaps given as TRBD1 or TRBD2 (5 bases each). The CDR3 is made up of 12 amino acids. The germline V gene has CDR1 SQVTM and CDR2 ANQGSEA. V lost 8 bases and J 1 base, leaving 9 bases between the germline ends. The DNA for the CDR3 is TGCAGCTTGAGGGGTTCCTACAATGAGCAGTTCTTC. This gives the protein CSLRGSYNEQFF.

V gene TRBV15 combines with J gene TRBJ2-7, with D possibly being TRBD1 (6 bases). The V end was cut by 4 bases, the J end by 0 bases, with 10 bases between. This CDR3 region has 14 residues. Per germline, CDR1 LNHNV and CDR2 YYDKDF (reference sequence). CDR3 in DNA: TGTGCCACCAGCACAAAACAGGGCTCCTACGAGCAGTACTTC. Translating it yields CATSTKQGSYEQYF.

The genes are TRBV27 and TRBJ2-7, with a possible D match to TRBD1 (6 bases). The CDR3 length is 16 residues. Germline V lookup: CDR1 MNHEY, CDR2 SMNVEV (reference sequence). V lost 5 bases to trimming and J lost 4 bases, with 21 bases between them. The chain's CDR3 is CASSPTRGGQGYEQYF. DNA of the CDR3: TGTGCCAGCAGTCCTACTCGGGGTGGGCAGGGGTACGAGCAGTACTTC.

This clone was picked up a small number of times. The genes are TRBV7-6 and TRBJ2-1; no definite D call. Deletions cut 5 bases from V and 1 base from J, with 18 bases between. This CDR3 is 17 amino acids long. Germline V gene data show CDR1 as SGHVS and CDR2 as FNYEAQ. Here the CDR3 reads CASSAIPRVQSYNEQFF. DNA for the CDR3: TGTGCCAGCAGCGCGATCCCAAGGGTCCAGTCCTACAATGAGCAGTTCTTC. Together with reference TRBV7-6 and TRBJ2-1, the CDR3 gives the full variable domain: GAGVSQSPRYKVTKRGQDVALRCDPISGHVSLYWYRQALGQGPEFLTYFNYEAQQDKSGLPNDRFSAERPEGSISTLTIQRTEQRDSAMYRCASSAIPRVQSYNEQFFGPGTRLTVL.

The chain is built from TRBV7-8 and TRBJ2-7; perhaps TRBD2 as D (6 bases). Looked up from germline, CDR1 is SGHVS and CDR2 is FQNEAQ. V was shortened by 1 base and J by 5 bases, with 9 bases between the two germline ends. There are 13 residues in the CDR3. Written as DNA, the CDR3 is TGTGCCAGCAGCTTAGGGGGGGATAACGAGCAGTACTTC. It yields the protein CASSLGGDNEQYF.

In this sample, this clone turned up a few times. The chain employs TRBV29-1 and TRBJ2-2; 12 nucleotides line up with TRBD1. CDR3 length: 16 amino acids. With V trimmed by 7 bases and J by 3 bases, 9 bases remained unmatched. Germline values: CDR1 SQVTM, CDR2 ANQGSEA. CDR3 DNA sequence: TGCAGCGCGGTAGGGGGACAGGGGGCCTACACCGGGGAGCTGTTTTTT. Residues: CSAVGGQGAYTGELFF.

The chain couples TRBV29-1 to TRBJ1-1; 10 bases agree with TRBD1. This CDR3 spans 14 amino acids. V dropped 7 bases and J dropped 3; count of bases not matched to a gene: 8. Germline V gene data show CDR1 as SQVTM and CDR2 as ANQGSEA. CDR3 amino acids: CSAKDRGRDTEAFF. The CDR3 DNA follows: TGCAGCGCTAAAGACAGGGGGCGTGACACTGAAGCTTTCTTT.

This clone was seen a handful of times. CDR3 DNA sequence: TGTGCCAGCAGTTCGTTGGGCTATAGCGGGACCGGGGAGCTGTTTTTT. It encodes CASSSLGYSGTGELFF. The chain recombines TRBV27 with TRBJ2-2; TRBD2 matches 7 bases. The CDR3 has 16 amino acids. V shed 4 bases and J 5 bases; nucleotides not matched to a gene: 10. Germline V gene sequence: CDR1 MNHEY, CDR2 SMNVEV (reference sequence).

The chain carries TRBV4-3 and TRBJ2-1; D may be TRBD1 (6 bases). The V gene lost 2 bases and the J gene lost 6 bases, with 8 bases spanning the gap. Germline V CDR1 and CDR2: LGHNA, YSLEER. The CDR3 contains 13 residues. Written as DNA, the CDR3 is TGCGCCAGCAGCCAAAGACAGGCCAATGAGCAGTTCTTC. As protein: CASSQRQANEQFF.

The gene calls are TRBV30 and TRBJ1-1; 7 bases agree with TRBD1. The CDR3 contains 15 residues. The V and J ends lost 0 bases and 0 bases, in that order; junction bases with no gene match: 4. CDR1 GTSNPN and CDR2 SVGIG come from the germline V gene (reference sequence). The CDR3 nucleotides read TGTGCCTGGAGTGTCTCGACAGGGATGAACACTGAAGCTTTCTTT. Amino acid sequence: CAWSVSTGMNTEAFF.

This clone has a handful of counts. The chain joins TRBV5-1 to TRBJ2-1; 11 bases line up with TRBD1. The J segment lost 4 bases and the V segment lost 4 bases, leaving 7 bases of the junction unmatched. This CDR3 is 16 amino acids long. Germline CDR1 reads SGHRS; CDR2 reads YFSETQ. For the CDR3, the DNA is TGCGCCAGCAGCACCGGACAGGGGGCATCGTACAATGAGCAGTTCTTC. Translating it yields CASSTGQGASYNEQFF.

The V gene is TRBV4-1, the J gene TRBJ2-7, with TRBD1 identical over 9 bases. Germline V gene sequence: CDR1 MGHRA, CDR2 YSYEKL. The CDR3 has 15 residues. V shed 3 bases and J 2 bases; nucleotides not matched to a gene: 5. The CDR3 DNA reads TGCGCCAGCAGCCAGAGGACAGGGGAACCCTACGAGCAGTACTTC. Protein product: CASSQRTGEPYEQYF.

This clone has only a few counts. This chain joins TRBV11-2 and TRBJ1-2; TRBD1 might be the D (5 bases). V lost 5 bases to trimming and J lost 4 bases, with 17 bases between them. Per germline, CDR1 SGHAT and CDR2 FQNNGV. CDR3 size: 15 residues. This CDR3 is CASSPWGKSPYGYTF. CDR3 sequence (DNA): TGTGCCAGCAGCCCGTGGGGGAAGTCGCCCTATGGCTACACCTTC.

CDR3 coding DNA: TGTGCCAGCAGCCCTAGGGGGACAGTCACTGAAGCTTTCTTT. Its translation is CASSPRGTVTEAFF. The chain couples TRBV7-8 to TRBJ1-1; 7 nucleotides align to TRBD1. The V gene end was trimmed by 5 bases and the J gene end by 4 bases; junction bases not matched to a gene: 7. The CDR3 extends over 14 amino acids. The germline gives CDR1 SGHVS, CDR2 FQNEAQ.

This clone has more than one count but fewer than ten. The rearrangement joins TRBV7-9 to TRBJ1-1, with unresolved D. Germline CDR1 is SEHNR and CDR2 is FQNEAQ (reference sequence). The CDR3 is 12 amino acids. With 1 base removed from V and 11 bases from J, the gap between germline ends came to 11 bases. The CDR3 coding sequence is TGTGCCAGCAGCTTAGGGGAGTCAAGGGCTTTCTTT. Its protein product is CASSLGESRAFF.

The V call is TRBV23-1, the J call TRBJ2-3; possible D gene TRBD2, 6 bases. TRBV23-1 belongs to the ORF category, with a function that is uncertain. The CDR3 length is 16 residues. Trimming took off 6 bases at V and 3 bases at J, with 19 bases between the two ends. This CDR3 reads CASRTPGLTSTDTQYF. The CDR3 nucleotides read TGCGCCAGCAGAACCCCGGGACTGACTTCTACAGATACGCAGTATTTT.

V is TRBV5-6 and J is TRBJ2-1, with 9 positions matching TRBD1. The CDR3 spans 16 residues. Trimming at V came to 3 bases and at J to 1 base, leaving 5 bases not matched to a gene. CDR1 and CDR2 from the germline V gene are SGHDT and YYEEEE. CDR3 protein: CASSSRDRVSYNEQFF. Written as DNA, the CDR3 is TGTGCCAGCAGCTCCCGGGACAGGGTATCCTACAATGAGCAGTTCTTC.